These 2 T cell receptor beta chains share one sample of origin, sequenced in a study of T cells in localized non-small cell lung cancer. Sequencing used immunoSEQ multiplex PCR; TCRdb keeps in-frame clones, though not all of them. The data show approximately 4,600 clones, over 30% seen once. Specimen: lung tumor tissue, collected before any cancer treatment. Every receptor here comes from a man aged 35 to 69 with stage II squamous cell lung carcinoma.

In this sample, this clone is medium-sized. The chain couples TRBV9 to TRBJ2-5, with TRBD2 matching over 8 bases. The CDR3 runs to 15 residues. J was trimmed by 5 bases and V by 3 bases; bases with no gene match: 9. Looked up from germline, CDR1 is SGDLS and CDR2 is YYNGEE. CDR3 protein: CASSAYGGADETQYF. In nucleotides, the CDR3 is TGTGCCAGCAGCGCATACGGGGGGGCCGATGAGACCCAGTACTTC. The variable domain in full, completed from reference TRBV9 and TRBJ2-5, reads DSGVTQTPKHLITATGQRVTLRCSPRSGDLSVYWYQQSLDQGLQFLIQYYNGEERAKGNILERFSAQQFPDLHSELNLSSLELGDSALYFCASSAYGGADETQYFGPGTRLLVL.

The chain has TRBV10-2 and TRBJ2-1; either TRBD1 or TRBD2 may supply D (5 bases each). Looked up from germline, CDR1 is WSHSY and CDR2 is SAAADI. CDR3 length: 14 amino acids. V gave up 5 bases and J gave up 4 bases, with 12 bases separating them. The CDR3 protein is CASSYAEGYNEQFF. The CDR3 DNA reads as TGCGCCAGCAGTTACGCAGAGGGGTACAATGAGCAGTTCTTC.